This T cell receptor beta chain is drawn from a study of T-cell reconstitution after alpha-beta-depleted transplantation in children. Unique molecular identifiers were built into the TCRbeta library. Via MiXCR, TCRdb re-called the PCR reads, giving one row per CDR3 protein. The sample includes about 500,000 distinct CDR3 sequences, approximately 29% seen only once; the top ten take 2% to 2.5%. This clonotype turned up a few times. The CDR3 totals 16 residues. V lost 3 bases, J lost 2 bases, and 11 bases stayed unmatched. The germline CDR1 and CDR2 sequences are DFQATT and SNEGSKA (reference sequence).

The input for sequencing was PBMCs from the stem cell graft donor, taken from the stem cell graft. The chain uses TRBV20-1 and TRBJ2-5; 8 bases line up with TRBD2. The TCR sequence derives from a human donor who donated a stem cell graft to a child with aplastic anemia. The CDR3: CSARKGTGLEQETQYF. The DNA of the CDR3 is TGCAGTGCTAGGAAGGGTACGGGACTAGAGCAAGAGACCCAGTACTTC.